This T cell receptor (beta chain) emerged from a study of blood T cells in healthy people across ages. Study-level information: Roughly one uniquely barcoded beta molecule per two T cells was captured. Study-level findings and limits: Naive T cell percentage and TCR beta diversity correlated strongly. Relative to aged donors, long-lived donors carried more naive CD4+ cells and displayed higher diversity.

About this clonotype itself: Its antigen is not identified.

Primed by a sample-barcoded 5' primer and a J-beta primer mix, a second PCR proceeded for about 7 to 11 cycles. Every single cDNA molecule received a tag from a template-switch adaptor with 12 random nucleotides. TCRdb re-derived calls from the 5' RACE reads in MiXCR, one entry per CDR3 protein. Counted here are roughly 1.6 million distinct CDR3 sequences, about 35% occurring once; the ten biggest clones make up 11%. Germline V lookup: CDR1 DFQATT, CDR2 SNEGSKA (reference sequence). This CDR3 comprises 13 residues. V lost 7 bases, J lost 6 bases, and 8 bases stayed unmatched. J is TRBJ1-5 and V is TRBV20-1, with 8 bases identical to TRBD1. This clonotype originated in a woman aged 25 to 45 in good health. The sequencing input was blood. This CDR3 is CSGKQGGGQPQHF. The DNA for the CDR3 is TGCAGTGGGAAACAGGGGGGAGGTCAGCCCCAGCATTTT.